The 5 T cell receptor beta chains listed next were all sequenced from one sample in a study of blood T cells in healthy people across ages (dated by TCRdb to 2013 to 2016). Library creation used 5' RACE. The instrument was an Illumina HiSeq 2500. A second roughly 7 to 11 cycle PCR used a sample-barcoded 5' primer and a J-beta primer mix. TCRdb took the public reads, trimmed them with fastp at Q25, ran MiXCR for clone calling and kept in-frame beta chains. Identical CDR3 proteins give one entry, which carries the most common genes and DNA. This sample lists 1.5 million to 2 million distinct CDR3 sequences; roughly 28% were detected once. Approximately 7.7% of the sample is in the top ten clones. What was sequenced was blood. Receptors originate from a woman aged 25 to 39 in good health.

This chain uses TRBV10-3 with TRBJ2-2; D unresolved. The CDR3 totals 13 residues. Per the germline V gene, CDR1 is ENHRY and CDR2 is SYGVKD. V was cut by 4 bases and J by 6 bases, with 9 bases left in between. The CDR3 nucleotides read TGTGCCATCAGTGCCGGTATCCCCGGGGAGCTGTTTTTT. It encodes CAISAGIPGELFF.

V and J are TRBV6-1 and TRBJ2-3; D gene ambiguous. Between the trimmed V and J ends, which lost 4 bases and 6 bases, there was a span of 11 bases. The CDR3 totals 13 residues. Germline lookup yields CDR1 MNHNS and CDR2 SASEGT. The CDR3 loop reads CASSGRWIDTQYF. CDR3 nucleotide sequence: TGTGCCAGCAGTGGTCGCTGGATCGATACGCAGTATTTT.

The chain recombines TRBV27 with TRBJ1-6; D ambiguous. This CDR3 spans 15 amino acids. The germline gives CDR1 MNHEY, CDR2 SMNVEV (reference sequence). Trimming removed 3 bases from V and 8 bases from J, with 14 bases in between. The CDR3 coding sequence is TGTGCCAGCAGTTTTTGGGCGGGCGCCGATTCACCCCTCCACTTT. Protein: CASSFWAGADSPLHF.

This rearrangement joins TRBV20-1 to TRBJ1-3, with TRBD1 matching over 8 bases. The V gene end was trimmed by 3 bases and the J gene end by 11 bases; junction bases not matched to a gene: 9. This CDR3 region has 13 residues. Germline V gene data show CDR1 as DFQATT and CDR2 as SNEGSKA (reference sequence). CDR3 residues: CSASTTGDGAIYF. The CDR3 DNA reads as TGCAGTGCTAGCACGACAGGGGATGGGGCCATATATTTT.

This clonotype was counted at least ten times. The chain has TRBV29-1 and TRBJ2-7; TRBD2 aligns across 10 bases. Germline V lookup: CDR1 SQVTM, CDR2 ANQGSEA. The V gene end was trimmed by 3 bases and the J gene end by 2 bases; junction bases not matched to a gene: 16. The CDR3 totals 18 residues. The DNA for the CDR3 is TGCAGCGTTGAGGGGGGTCTAGCGGGAGTCACAGGCACCTACGAGCAGTACTTC. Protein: CSVEGGLAGVTGTYEQYF.